The 19 T cell receptor beta chains below were found in one sample sequenced in a study of T cell repertoires in cytomegalovirus infection. MiXCR was run by TCRdb on the reads, yielding one entry per CDR3 protein. The data show just under 550,000 distinct CDR3 sequences, 26% seen once. Sequenced: PBMCs. Receptors were obtained from a human donor in good health (CMV status not recorded). Some clones in this sample may be carry-over from other donors' samples.

This chain connects TRBV7-9 to TRBJ2-3; tentative D call: TRBD1 (6 bases). This CDR3 is 14 amino acids long. The germline gives CDR1 SEHNR, CDR2 FQNEAQ (reference sequence). The V and J ends lost 6 bases and 4 bases respectively, with 14 bases between them. CDR3 in amino acids: CASRSRGFSDTQYF. The DNA for the CDR3 is TGTGCCAGCAGGTCCAGGGGTTTCTCAGATACGCAGTATTTT. Full variable domain (missing parts from reference TRBV7-9 and TRBJ2-3): DTGVSQNPRHKITKRGQNVTFRCDPISEHNRLYWYRQTLGQGPEFLTYFQNEAQLEKSRLLSDRFSAERPKGSFSTLEIQRTEQGDSAMYLCASRSRGFSDTQYFGPGTRLTVL.

The chain carries TRBV19 and TRBJ2-1; D uncertain. The V gene lost 3 bases and the J gene lost 0 bases, with 6 bases spanning the gap. Germline CDR1 reads LNHDA; CDR2 reads SQIVND (reference sequence). The CDR3 spans 14 residues. CDR3: CASSIGLSYNEQFF. CDR3 coding DNA: TGTGCCAGTAGTATCGGTCTCTCCTACAATGAGCAGTTCTTC.

This clonotype was observed a handful of times. CDR3 amino acids: CASSMIRMVLSQPQHF. As DNA, the CDR3 is TGTGCCAGTAGTATGATTCGGATGGTTTTAAGTCAGCCCCAGCATTTT. This rearrangement joins TRBV19 to TRBJ1-5, with D uncertain. V dropped 3 bases and J dropped 6 bases, with 18 bases sitting between them. Germline assignment: CDR1 LNHDA and CDR2 SQIVND (reference sequence). The CDR3 is 16 residues long.

In its sample, this clonotype was seen many times. The CDR3 is CASSKQGASTDTQYF. The CDR3 DNA is TGTGCCAGCAGCAAACAGGGGGCTAGCACAGATACGCAGTATTTT. The chain uses TRBV7-2 and TRBJ2-3; TRBD1 aligns across 9 bases. The CDR3 has 15 residues. Looked up from germline, CDR1 is SGHTA and CDR2 is FQGNSA. Trimming removed 5 bases from V and 0 bases from J; junction bases left unmatched: 3.

This chain connects TRBV7-9 to TRBJ2-7; D is unresolved. The V end lost 5 bases, the J end lost 6 bases, and 11 bases lay between the germline ends. The germline gives CDR1 SEHNR, CDR2 FQNEAQ (reference sequence). The CDR3 has 12 amino acids. CDR3 in DNA: TGTGCCAGCAGCGCGGACGGAACCGAGCAGTACTTC. It encodes CASSADGTEQYF.

The chain is built from TRBV15 and TRBJ1-1; the D gene is possibly TRBD1 (6 bases). The CDR3 covers 15 residues. V lost 3 bases and J lost 3, with 14 bases in between. Germline V gene lookup returns CDR1 LNHNV and CDR2 YYDKDF (reference sequence). The CDR3 sequence is CATSRETGVDTEAFF. DNA of the CDR3: TGTGCCACCAGCAGGGAGACAGGAGTTGACACTGAAGCTTTCTTT.

Many counts were recorded for this clonotype. V and J are TRBV12-3 or TRBV12-4 and TRBJ2-7; possible D gene TRBD2, 8 bases. Trimming took off 2 bases at V and 5 bases at J, with 22 bases between the two ends. The CDR3 covers 17 residues. The CDR3 region has the DNA TGTGCCAGCAGTTTAACCCCCCGGGAGGGGGCAGTCGACGAGCAGTACTTC. Residues: CASSLTPREGAVDEQYF.

This rearrangement joins TRBV19 to TRBJ1-5; D gene uncertain. V lost 5 bases to trimming and J lost 4 bases, with 15 bases between them. The CDR3 is 15 amino acids. The V gene's germline CDR1 is LNHDA and CDR2 SQIVND (reference sequence). CDR3 in amino acids: CASSSRDFSNQPQHF. CDR3 bases: TGTGCCAGTAGTTCTAGGGATTTTAGTAATCAGCCCCAGCATTTT.

This clonotype was observed a few times. The chain recombines TRBV6-2 or TRBV6-3 with TRBJ2-7; TRBD2 matches at 9 bases. The CDR3 sequence is 15 residues long. V was pared by 6 bases and J by 5 bases, with 11 bases of the junction left unmatched. Looked up from germline, CDR1 is MNHEY and CDR2 is SVGEGT. The CDR3 reads CASSPLAGVRHEQYV. The CDR3, as DNA: TGTGCCAGCAGCCCATTAGCGGGAGTGAGGCACGAGCAGTACGTC.

This clonotype turned up a few times. This chain connects TRBV19 to TRBJ2-1, with D possibly matching TRBD1 (6 bases). V shed 0 bases and J shed 7 bases, with 10 bases lying between them. This CDR3 is 14 amino acids long. In germline, CDR1 is LNHDA, CDR2 SQIVND (reference sequence). The CDR3 DNA is TGTGCCAGTAGTATAGATCAGAGGGGGAATGAGCAGTTCTTC. Translating gives CASSIDQRGNEQFF.

V is TRBV28 and J is TRBJ1-1; D gene ambiguous. Germline V gene data show CDR1 as MDHEN and CDR2 as SYDVKM. CDR3 length: 11 amino acids. The ends were cut back, 3 bases at V and 8 bases at J, with 7 bases in the middle. This chain's CDR3 is CASSFRQEAFF. CDR3 in DNA: TGTGCCAGCAGTTTTCGGCAGGAAGCTTTCTTT. Combining the CDR3 with reference TRBV28 and TRBJ1-1 gives the whole variable domain DVKVTQSSRYLVKRTGEKVFLECVQDMDHENMFWYRQDPGLGLRLIYFSYDVKMKEKGDIPEGYSVSREKKERFSLILESASTNQTSMYLCASSFRQEAFFGQGTRLTVV.

V is TRBV13 and J is TRBJ1-6; 9 bases line up with TRBD1. J was trimmed by 10 bases and V by 5 bases; bases with no gene match: 9. Germline CDR1 reads PRHDT; CDR2 reads FYEKMQ (reference sequence). The CDR3 loop spans 15 amino acids. CDR3 amino acids: CASSPGTGMRSPLHF. The CDR3 bases are TGTGCCAGCAGCCCAGGGACAGGGATGAGATCACCCCTCCACTTT.

The gene calls are TRBV7-3 and TRBJ2-7; possibly TRBD2 for D (6 bases). This CDR3 is built from 14 residues. V lost 1 base and J lost 7, with 14 bases in between. CDR1 and CDR2 (germline): SGHTA, FQGTGA. CDR3 sequence: CASSLRAGGEEQYF. As DNA, the CDR3 is TGTGCCAGCAGCTTAAGAGCGGGTGGGGAGGAGCAGTACTTC. Full variable domain (missing parts from reference TRBV7-3 and TRBJ2-7): GAGVSQTPSNKVTEKGKYVELRCDPISGHTALYWYRQSLGQGPEFLIYFQGTGAADDSGLPNDRFFAVRPEGSVSTLKIQRTERGDSAVYLCASSLRAGGEEQYFGPGTRLTVT.

This clonotype occurred a few times. V and J are TRBV12-3 or TRBV12-4 and TRBJ2-3; TRBD2 aligns across 7 bases. V gave up 1 base and J gave up 5 bases; unmatched junction bases: 3. CDR3 length equals 14 residues. The CDR3 region is CASSLVGGEDTQYF. The CDR3 nucleotides read TGTGCCAGCAGTTTAGTGGGAGGGGAAGATACGCAGTATTTT.

This chain uses TRBV6-2 or TRBV6-3 with TRBJ1-5; D gene unclear. This CDR3 contains 13 residues. CDR1 is MNHEY and CDR2 is SVGEGT in the germline V gene. Trimming removed 8 bases at V and 2 bases at J, with 10 bases between. As DNA, the CDR3 is TGTGCCAGCCAAATTTCGGGCAATCAGCCCCAGCATTTT. Amino acids: CASQISGNQPQHF.

This clonotype was recorded at least ten times. The chain joins TRBV7-2 to TRBJ1-1; 8 nucleotides match TRBD1. Germline CDR1 SGHTA, CDR2 FQGNSA. Trimming at V came to 6 bases and at J to 3 bases, leaving 6 bases not matched to a gene. The CDR3 totals 14 residues. The CDR3 bases are TGTGCCAGCAGACTCCAGGGGGCCGACACTGAAGCTTTCTTT. It encodes CASRLQGADTEAFF.

The rearrangement uses TRBV6-2 or TRBV6-3 and TRBJ1-5; 7 nucleotides line up with TRBD1. The CDR3 is made up of 16 amino acids. CDR1 is MNHEY and CDR2 is SVGEGT in the germline V gene. Trimming took 4 bases from V and 6 from J; bases not matched to a gene: 12. CDR3 bases: TGTGCCAGCAGTTTTTCCAGGACAGGTGGATCTCAGCCCCAGCATTTT. Protein: CASSFSRTGGSQPQHF.

The CDR3 spells CASSQAATGSPLHF. As DNA, the CDR3 is TGTGCCAGCAGTCAAGCTGCGACGGGGTCACCCCTCCACTTT. The rearrangement joins TRBV6-6 to TRBJ1-6; no reliable D call. Looked up from germline, CDR1 is MNHNY and CDR2 is SVGAGI (reference sequence). This CDR3 has 14 amino acids. V lost 5 bases to trimming and J lost 10 bases, with 15 bases between them.

The chain joins TRBV5-8 to TRBJ2-5; a possible D gene is TRBD2 (6 bases). This CDR3 comprises 14 residues. Germline CDR1 SGHTS, CDR2 YDEGEE. V lost 4 bases to trimming and J lost 3 bases, with 13 bases between them. CDR3 DNA: TGTGCCAGCAGCACGTGGGAGGAAGAAGAGACCCAGTACTTC. Amino acids: CASSTWEEEETQYF.